Listed below are T cell receptor beta chains from one sample, sequenced in a study of blood T cell repertoires in COVID-19. This table comes from immunoSEQ multiplex PCR, and its TCRdb copy is limited to in-frame clones, with some not included. The profile shows approximately 35,000 clones, 88% of them singletons. The sample taken for sequencing was peripheral blood. The receptors come from a human donor in a cohort sampled during active COVID-19. CDR3s include the opening cysteine and the closing phenylalanine or tryptophan. A D gene is named only where the DNA matches it firmly. The size field is filled for only some rows; it gives once, few, many or a size class.

d_call: .
v_call: TRBV10-1
j_call: TRBJ2-3
clone_size: .
cdr3_aa: CASSEGADTQYF
cdr3_nt: TGCGCCAGCAGTGAGGGGGCTGATACGCAGTATTTT

d_call: TRBD1
v_call: TRBV5-1
j_call: TRBJ2-2
clone_size: .
cdr3_aa: CATRGTGGPGELFF
cdr3_nt: TGCGCCACCCGGGGGACAGGGGGCCCCGGGGAGCTGTTTTTT

d_call: TRBD2
v_call: TRBV28
j_call: TRBJ2-7
clone_size: once
cdr3_aa: CASSLWTSGRAYEQYF
cdr3_nt: TGTGCCAGCAGTTTATGGACTAGCGGGAGAGCCTACGAGCAGTACTTC

d_call: TRBD2
v_call: TRBV11-3
j_call: TRBJ2-2
clone_size: .
cdr3_aa: CASSLGGTSGYTGELFF
cdr3_nt: TGTGCCAGCAGCTTAGGAGGGACTAGTGGGTACACCGGGGAGCTGTTTTTT

d_call: .
v_call: TRBV19
j_call: TRBJ2-5
clone_size: .
cdr3_aa: CASMRRGAGETQYF
cdr3_nt: TGTGCCAGTATGCGACGAGGGGCGGGGGAGACCCAGTACTTC

d_call: .
v_call: TRBV9
j_call: TRBJ2-7
clone_size: .
cdr3_aa: CASSVGSGATGQYF
cdr3_nt: TGTGCCAGCAGCGTAGGTTCGGGAGCAACAGGGCAGTACTTC

d_call: .
v_call: TRBV19
j_call: TRBJ2-1
clone_size: once
cdr3_aa: CASSQLGSGVQNEQFF
cdr3_nt: TGTGCCAGTAGTCAGTTAGGGAGCGGAGTACAAAATGAGCAGTTCTTC

d_call: TRBD1
v_call: TRBV12-5
j_call: TRBJ1-2
clone_size: .
cdr3_aa: CASGFTTGGANYGYTF
cdr3_nt: TGTGCTAGTGGCTTTACCACAGGGGGCGCGAATTATGGCTACACCTTC

d_call: TRBD1
v_call: TRBV7-9
j_call: TRBJ2-7
clone_size: .
cdr3_aa: CASSGTGYEQYF
cdr3_nt: TGTGCCAGCAGCGGGACAGGGTACGAGCAGTACTTC

d_call: TRBD1
v_call: TRBV18
j_call: TRBJ1-4
clone_size: .
cdr3_aa: CASSPTQGVASPTNEKLFF
cdr3_nt: TGTGCCAGCTCACCTACTCAGGGGGTTGCTTCTCCAACTAATGAAAAACTGTTTTTT

d_call: TRBD1
v_call: TRBV4-2
j_call: TRBJ2-7
clone_size: .
cdr3_aa: CASSQGQGTEQYF
cdr3_nt: TGTGCCAGCAGCCAAGGACAGGGTACCGAGCAGTACTTC

d_call: TRBD2
v_call: TRBV3-1/TRBV3-2
j_call: TRBJ2-7
clone_size: .
cdr3_aa: CASSQVKLAGPQIGYEQYF
cdr3_nt: TGTGCCAGCAGCCAGGTTAAACTAGCGGGACCTCAAATCGGGTACGAGCAGTACTTC

d_call: .
v_call: TRBV4-1
j_call: TRBJ2-7
clone_size: .
cdr3_aa: CASSQVGASYEQYF
cdr3_nt: TGCGCCAGCAGCCAAGTGGGGGCCTCCTACGAGCAGTACTTC

d_call: TRBD1
v_call: TRBV29-1
j_call: TRBJ2-5
clone_size: .
cdr3_aa: CSVLDRKETQYF
cdr3_nt: TGCAGCGTTCTGGACAGGAAAGAGACCCAGTACTTC

d_call: TRBD1
v_call: TRBV6-5
j_call: TRBJ1-5
clone_size: .
cdr3_aa: CASKGQGAGNQPQHF
cdr3_nt: TGTGCCAGCAAAGGACAGGGGGCGGGCAATCAGCCCCAGCATTTT

d_call: .
v_call: TRBV2
j_call: TRBJ2-1
clone_size: .
cdr3_aa: CASRGGEQFF
cdr3_nt: TGTGCCAGCCGCGGGGGCGAGCAGTTCTTC

d_call: .
v_call: TRBV5-4
j_call: TRBJ1-3
clone_size: few
cdr3_aa: CASSLSRGTGSGNTIYF
cdr3_nt: TGTGCCAGCAGCTTGAGTAGAGGAACAGGCTCTGGAAACACCATATATTTT

d_call: .
v_call: TRBV18
j_call: TRBJ1-5
clone_size: .
cdr3_aa: CASSPNMGGNNQPQHF
cdr3_nt: TGTGCCAGCTCACCAAATATGGGAGGAAACAATCAGCCCCAGCATTTT

d_call: TRBD2
v_call: TRBV11-1
j_call: TRBJ2-7
clone_size: .
cdr3_aa: CASSLGLDYEQYF
cdr3_nt: TGTGCCAGCAGCCTTGGACTAGACTACGAGCAGTACTTC

d_call: TRBD2
v_call: TRBV11-1
j_call: TRBJ2-1
clone_size: .
cdr3_aa: CASSLLAGPVNEQFF
cdr3_nt: TGTGCCAGCAGCCTCCTAGCGGGACCGGTCAATGAGCAGTTCTTC

d_call: .
v_call: TRBV6-2/TRBV6-3
j_call: TRBJ2-5
clone_size: .
cdr3_aa: CASSSPRGYQETQYF
cdr3_nt: TGTGCCAGCAGCTCCCCCCGCGGGTACCAAGAGACCCAGTACTTC

d_call: TRBD1
v_call: TRBV6-1
j_call: TRBJ1-2
clone_size: medium-sized
cdr3_aa: CASSEGTGLYGYTF
cdr3_nt: TGTGCCAGCAGTGAAGGGACAGGGCTCTATGGCTACACCTTC

d_call: TRBD1
v_call: TRBV6-1
j_call: TRBJ1-5
clone_size: .
cdr3_aa: CASSGGQGLHSNQPQHF
cdr3_nt: TGTGCCAGCAGTGGTGGACAGGGACTCCATAGCAATCAGCCCCAGCATTTT

d_call: .
v_call: TRBV28
j_call: TRBJ1-2
clone_size: once
cdr3_aa: CASSRGTRDGYTF
cdr3_nt: TGTGCCAGCAGTCGAGGGACAAGGGATGGCTACACCTTC

d_call: .
v_call: TRBV4-1
j_call: TRBJ2-7
clone_size: .
cdr3_aa: CASSLDKEQYF
cdr3_nt: TGCGCCAGCAGCCTTGACAAAGAGCAGTACTTC

d_call: .
v_call: TRBV21-1
j_call: TRBJ2-1
clone_size: once
cdr3_aa: CASSSRLAGDGQQGEQFF
cdr3_nt: TGTGCCAGCAGCTCCCGACTAGCGGGAGATGGGCAGCAGGGTGAGCAGTTCTTC

d_call: .
v_call: TRBV19
j_call: TRBJ2-5
clone_size: few
cdr3_aa: CASRQQGEETQYF
cdr3_nt: TGTGCCAGTAGACAACAGGGAGAAGAGACCCAGTACTTC

d_call: TRBD2
v_call: TRBV6-2/TRBV6-3
j_call: TRBJ2-3
clone_size: .
cdr3_aa: CASSLAGVTDTQYF
cdr3_nt: TGTGCCAGCAGTCTAGCGGGGGTCACAGATACGCAGTATTTT

d_call: TRBD1
v_call: TRBV7-3
j_call: TRBJ1-1
clone_size: .
cdr3_aa: CASSSDRGQTEAFF
cdr3_nt: TGTGCCAGCAGCTCGGACAGGGGACAAACTGAAGCTTTCTTT

d_call: TRBD1
v_call: TRBV27
j_call: TRBJ2-7
clone_size: .
cdr3_aa: CASSLSAGTGGFEQYF
cdr3_nt: TGTGCCAGCAGTTTATCGGCCGGGACAGGGGGCTTCGAGCAGTACTTC

d_call: TRBD1
v_call: TRBV5-1
j_call: TRBJ2-7
clone_size: .
cdr3_aa: CASSWGTGRNEQYF
cdr3_nt: TGCGCCAGCAGCTGGGGGACAGGGCGCAACGAGCAGTACTTC

d_call: TRBD2
v_call: TRBV7-3
j_call: TRBJ2-1
clone_size: .
cdr3_aa: CASSLELGREGIYNEQFF
cdr3_nt: TGTGCCAGCAGCCTAGAGCTCGGGCGGGAGGGGATTTACAATGAGCAGTTCTTC

d_call: .
v_call: TRBV28
j_call: TRBJ1-6
clone_size: few
cdr3_aa: CASRTTGSSPLHF
cdr3_nt: TGTGCCAGCCGTACTACAGGGTCCTCACCCCTCCACTTT